Below, 24 T cell receptor beta chains from the same sample are listed, as sequenced in a study of blood T cell repertoires in COVID-19. The protocol was immunoSEQ multiplex PCR, while the TCRdb copy is restricted to in-frame clones and leaves out a portion. The table lists about 73,000 clones, over 60% of them singletons. The sequenced sample consisted of peripheral blood. The receptors originated from a man in his 70s with COVID-19, enrolled during active disease.

The gene calls are TRBV5-6 and TRBJ1-2; 8 bases fit TRBD1. Germline assignment: CDR1 SGHDT and CDR2 YYEEEE. The V and J ends lost 4 bases and 3 bases, in that order; junction bases with no gene match: 8. This CDR3 region has 15 residues. The CDR3 region has the DNA TGTGCCAGCAGCCCATTCCAGGGGGCGGACTATGGCTACACCTTC. It yields the protein CASSPFQGADYGYTF. The whole variable domain, filled in from reference TRBV5-6 and TRBJ1-2, reads DAGVTQSPTHLIKTRGQQVTLRCSPKSGHDTVSWYQQALGQGPQFIFQYYEEEERQRGNFPDRFSGHQFPNYSSELNVNALLLGDSALYLCASSPFQGADYGYTFGSGTRLTVV.

This clone is medium-sized (0.01 to 0.1%) by share. The J gene is TRBJ2-7, the V gene TRBV28; TRBD1 matches 9 bases. Per the germline V gene, CDR1 is MDHEN and CDR2 is SYDVKM. The ends lost 6 bases at V and 4 bases at J; junction bases unmatched: 10. The CDR3 consists of 15 residues. The CDR3 DNA is TGTGCCAGCAGGCCTCCGGGACAGGGAAAGTACGAGCAGTACTTC. Residues: CASRPPGQGKYEQYF. The full variable domain, its missing parts supplied by reference TRBV28 and TRBJ2-7, is DVKVTQSSRYLVKRTGEKVFLECVQDMDHENMFWYRQDPGLGLRLIYFSYDVKMKEKGDIPEGYSVSREKKERFSLILESASTNQTSMYLCASRPPGQGKYEQYFGPGTRLTVT.

As DNA, the CDR3 is TGTGCCAGCAGTTTCCTTTCTTCCAGGACAGGTCGTCGGAGGAACACTGAAGCTTTCTTT. As protein: CASSFLSSRTGRRRNTEAFF. The genes are TRBV28 and TRBJ1-1, with TRBD1 matching over 7 bases. With V trimmed by 3 bases and J by 1 base, 20 bases remained unmatched. This CDR3 spans 20 amino acids. CDR1 is MDHEN and CDR2 is SYDVKM in the germline V gene. The entire variable domain, with the rest obtained from reference TRBV28 and TRBJ1-1, is as follows: DVKVTQSSRYLVKRTGEKVFLECVQDMDHENMFWYRQDPGLGLRLIYFSYDVKMKEKGDIPEGYSVSREKKERFSLILESASTNQTSMYLCASSFLSSRTGRRRNTEAFFGQGTRLTVV.

This clone was recorded once. The chain uses TRBV28 and TRBJ1-6; D call uncertain. Deletions cut 10 bases from V and 0 bases from J, with 13 bases between. The V gene's germline CDR1 is MDHEN and CDR2 SYDVKM. The CDR3 loop spans 15 amino acids. CDR3 residues: CATLGLSSYNSPLHF. CDR3 nucleotides: TGTGCCACTCTCGGACTAAGCTCCTATAATTCACCCCTCCACTTT. Supplemented by reference TRBV28 and TRBJ1-6, the full variable domain reads DVKVTQSSRYLVKRTGEKVFLECVQDMDHENMFWYRQDPGLGLRLIYFSYDVKMKEKGDIPEGYSVSREKKERFSLILESASTNQTSMYLCATLGLSSYNSPLHFGNGTRLTVT.

The chain is built from TRBV5-1 and TRBJ2-3, with TRBD1 matching 7 bases. The length of the CDR3 is 15 residues. Unmatched junction bases numbered 1, after V lost 0 bases and J lost 0 bases. CDR1 and CDR2 (germline): SGHRS, YFSETQ. For the CDR3, the DNA is TGCGCCAGCAGCTTGGGACAGGGTAGCACAGATACGCAGTATTTT. It specifies CASSLGQGSTDTQYF.

The rearrangement joins TRBV3-1 (or the pseudogene TRBV3-2) to TRBJ1-2, with 7 bases aligning to TRBD1. CDR3 length: 18 amino acids. Germline loops: CDR1 LGHDT, CDR2 YNNKEL (reference sequence). V was clipped by 6 bases and J by 0 bases; unmatched bases: 16. The DNA for the CDR3 is TGTGCCAGCAGGCCTGAGGGACAGACATCAAAACCTAACTATGGCTACACCTTC. Its translation is CASRPEGQTSKPNYGYTF.

This chain links TRBV18 with TRBJ1-1; TRBD1 matches 10 bases. CDR1 KGHSH and CDR2 LQKENI come from the germline V gene. With 2 bases clipped from V and 1 base from J, the junction kept 1 base outside the gene matches. This CDR3 spans 15 amino acids. CDR3 region: CASSPRDRGNTEAFF. CDR3 bases: TGTGCCAGCTCACCAAGGGACAGGGGGAACACTGAAGCTTTCTTT.

The CDR3 loop is CASSLQGANTGELFF. The CDR3 DNA follows: TGTGCCAGCAGTTTACAGGGGGCGAACACCGGGGAGCTGTTTTTT. The genes are TRBV28 and TRBJ2-2; 7 nucleotides match TRBD1. J lost 0 bases, V lost 2 bases, and 0 bases had no gene match. The CDR3 is 15 amino acids. Per germline, CDR1 MDHEN and CDR2 SYDVKM.

The chain couples TRBV7-9 to TRBJ1-1; no reliable D call. Germline CDR1 and CDR2: SEHNR and FQNEAQ (reference sequence). V was trimmed by 1 base and J by 1 base, leaving 7 bases between them. This CDR3 is 14 amino acids long. CDR3 nucleotides: TGTGCCAGCAGCTTAGTAATTCCGAACACTGAAGCTTTCTTT. Protein: CASSLVIPNTEAFF.

The chain uses TRBV7-2 and TRBJ2-5; D perhaps matches TRBD1 (6 bases). Germline CDR1 reads SGHTA; CDR2 reads FQGNSA. V shed 5 bases and J shed 3 bases, with 16 bases lying between them. The CDR3 runs to 15 residues. The CDR3: CASSLSGTPKETQYF. The CDR3 region has the DNA TGTGCCAGCAGCCTATCCGGGACACCGAAAGAGACCCAGTACTTC.

This rearrangement joins TRBV21-1 to TRBJ2-7; no check of the table's D call, TRBD2, against the DNA was made. TRBV21-1 is a pseudogene segment. There are 15 residues in the CDR3. CDR3 sequence reads: CASSKKGESTYEQYF. The CDR3 coding sequence is TGTGCCAGCAGCAAGAAGGGAGAGTCGACCTACGAGCAGTACTTC.

In its sample, this clone was seen once. The J gene is TRBJ1-5, the V gene TRBV6-5; weak D call: TRBD1 (6 bases). Germline lookup yields CDR1 MNHEY and CDR2 SVGAGI. Trimming removed 4 bases from V and 5 bases from J, with 12 bases in between. This CDR3 region has 14 residues. Here the CDR3 reads CASSLTGDYQPQHF. The CDR3 DNA follows: TGTGCCAGCAGTTTGACAGGCGACTATCAGCCCCAGCATTTT.

The V gene is TRBV6-5, the J gene TRBJ1-2, with 7 bases that match TRBD1. This CDR3 is 13 amino acids long. After removal of 5 bases from V and 3 bases from J, the junction contained 3 bases not matched to a gene. The germline V gene encodes CDR1 MNHEY and CDR2 SVGAGI. In DNA, the CDR3 is TGTGCCAGCAGTAAAACAGGGGACTATGGCTACACCTTC. It yields the protein CASSKTGDYGYTF.

J is TRBJ2-7 and V is TRBV4-1, with TRBD1 matching 7 bases. The J segment lost 2 bases and the V segment lost 4 bases, leaving 11 bases of the junction unmatched. Germline CDR1 reads MGHRA; CDR2 reads YSYEKL. CDR3 length equals 16 residues. CDR3 sequence reads: CASSPHPQGEAYEQYF. In nucleotides, the CDR3 is TGCGCCAGCAGCCCTCACCCCCAGGGGGAAGCCTACGAGCAGTACTTC.

CDR3 DNA: TGTGCCAGCAGTCGTGGACAATCCTCTGGAAACACCATATATTTT. Its protein is CASSRGQSSGNTIYF. The chain couples TRBV11-1 to TRBJ1-3; the D gene is possibly TRBD1 (5 bases). The length of the CDR3 is 15 residues. Germline lookup yields CDR1 SGHAT and CDR2 FQDESV (reference sequence). The ends were cut back, 6 bases at V and 0 bases at J, with 12 bases in the middle.

This rearrangement joins TRBV10-3 to TRBJ1-2; 7 bases are a match to TRBD1. The CDR3 covers 14 residues. V was clipped by 4 bases and J by 8 bases; unmatched bases: 10. Germline assignment: CDR1 ENHRY and CDR2 SYGVKD. CDR3: CAISVSETGRGYTF. CDR3 sequence (DNA): TGTGCCATCAGTGTGTCCGAGACAGGGAGGGGCTACACCTTC.

The chain combines TRBV5-1 with TRBJ1-5, with 7 bases fitting TRBD1. There are 16 residues in the CDR3. Germline V lookup: CDR1 SGHRS, CDR2 YFSETQ. V lost 4 bases to trimming and J lost 2 bases; unmatched junction nucleotides: 9. The CDR3 spells CASSVGTDFGNQPQHF. CDR3 in DNA: TGCGCCAGCAGCGTCGGGACAGATTTTGGCAATCAGCCCCAGCATTTT.

V and J are TRBV27 and TRBJ1-1; D gene unclear. In germline, CDR1 is MNHEY, CDR2 SMNVEV (reference sequence). The V end was cut by 6 bases, the J end by 5 bases, with 13 bases between. This CDR3 has 13 amino acids. CDR3 sequence reads: CASSPPTGTEAFF. Written as DNA, the CDR3 is TGTGCCAGCAGCCCCCCGACGGGGACTGAAGCTTTCTTT.

This chain connects TRBV10-2 to TRBJ1-5, with 7 positions matching TRBD1. The CDR3 is 15 amino acids. V gave up 5 bases and J gave up 7 bases; unmatched junction bases: 11. CDR1 is WSHSY, CDR2 SAAADI, per germline. In DNA, the CDR3 is TGCGCCAGCAGTAACGACAGGGACGCCAAGCAGCCCCAGCATTTT. Translating gives CASSNDRDAKQPQHF.

The chain employs TRBV5-1 and TRBJ1-2; the match to TRBD1 covers 9 bases. The CDR3 consists of 15 residues. Germline V gene data show CDR1 as SGHRS and CDR2 as YFSETQ. V dropped 4 bases and J dropped 4; count of bases not matched to a gene: 8. The CDR3: CASSLRTGDIYGYTF. Written as DNA, the CDR3 is TGCGCCAGCAGCCTTAGGACAGGGGACATCTATGGCTACACCTTC.

This chain connects TRBV5-1 to TRBJ2-1, with 8 bases matching TRBD2. Trimming cost V 3 bases and J 6 bases; bases outside gene matches: 14. Germline V lookup: CDR1 SGHRS, CDR2 YFSETQ. CDR3 length: 17 amino acids. CDR3 sequence reads: CASSWEEIAGLGNEQFF. Written as DNA, the CDR3 is TGCGCCAGCAGCTGGGAAGAGATAGCGGGATTAGGCAATGAGCAGTTCTTC.

The CDR3 sequence is CASSPGGQGTEAFF. The CDR3 DNA reads TGTGCCAGCAGCCCAGGGGGTCAGGGAACTGAAGCTTTCTTT. The chain joins TRBV7-3 to TRBJ1-1, with 7 positions matching TRBD1. There are 14 residues in the CDR3. Germline V gene lookup returns CDR1 SGHTA and CDR2 FQGTGA. The V gene end was trimmed by 5 bases and the J gene end by 5 bases; junction bases not matched to a gene: 8.

In this sample, this clone turned up a few times. J is TRBJ2-1 and V is TRBV28; perhaps TRBD1 as D (5 bases). The germline gives CDR1 MDHEN, CDR2 SYDVKM. This CDR3 comprises 11 residues. Trimming left V 9 bases short and J 10 bases short, with 13 bases between. CDR3 sequence (DNA): TGTGCCAGTGGCCAGGGTCGAGAGCAGTTCTTC. This codes for CASGQGREQFF.

J is TRBJ1-1 and V is TRBV20-1, with 8 bases that match TRBD1. The V and J ends lost 3 bases and 3 bases, in that order; junction bases with no gene match: 3. Germline loops: CDR1 DFQATT, CDR2 SNEGSKA (reference sequence). The CDR3 loop spans 13 amino acids. CDR3 sequence: CSASTGGDTEAFF. The CDR3 DNA sequence: TGCAGTGCTAGTACAGGGGGTGACACTGAAGCTTTCTTT.